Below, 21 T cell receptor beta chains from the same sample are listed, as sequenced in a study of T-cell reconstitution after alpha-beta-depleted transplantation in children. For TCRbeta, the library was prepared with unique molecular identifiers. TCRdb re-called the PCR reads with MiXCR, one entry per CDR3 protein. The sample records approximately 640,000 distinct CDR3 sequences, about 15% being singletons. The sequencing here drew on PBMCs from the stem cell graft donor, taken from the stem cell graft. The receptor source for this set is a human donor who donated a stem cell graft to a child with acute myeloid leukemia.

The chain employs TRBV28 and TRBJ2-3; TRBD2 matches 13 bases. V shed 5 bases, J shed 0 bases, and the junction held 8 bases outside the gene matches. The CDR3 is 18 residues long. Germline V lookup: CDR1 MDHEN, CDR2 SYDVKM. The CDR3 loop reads CASSPLAGGPSSTDTQYF. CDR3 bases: TGTGCCAGCAGTCCACTAGCGGGGGGGCCTTCTAGCACAGATACGCAGTATTTT.

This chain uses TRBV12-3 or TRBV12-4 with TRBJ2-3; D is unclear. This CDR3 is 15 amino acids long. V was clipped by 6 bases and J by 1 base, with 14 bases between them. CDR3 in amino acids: CASSSAPVRTDTQYF. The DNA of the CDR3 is TGTGCCAGCAGCTCGGCCCCGGTCCGCACAGATACGCAGTATTTT.

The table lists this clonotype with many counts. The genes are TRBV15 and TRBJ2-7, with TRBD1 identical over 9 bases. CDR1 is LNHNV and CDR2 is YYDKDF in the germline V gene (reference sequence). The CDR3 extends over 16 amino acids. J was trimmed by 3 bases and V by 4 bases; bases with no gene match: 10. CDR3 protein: CATSTLSDRGDYEQYV. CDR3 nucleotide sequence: TGTGCCACCAGCACTCTATCGGACAGGGGTGACTACGAGCAGTACGTC.

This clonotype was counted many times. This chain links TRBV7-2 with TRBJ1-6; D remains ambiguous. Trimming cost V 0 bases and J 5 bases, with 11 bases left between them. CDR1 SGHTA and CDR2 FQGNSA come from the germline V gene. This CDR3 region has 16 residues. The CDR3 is CASSLAPVFDNSPLHF. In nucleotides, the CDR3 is TGTGCCAGCAGCTTAGCGCCTGTGTTCGATAATTCACCCCTCCACTTT.

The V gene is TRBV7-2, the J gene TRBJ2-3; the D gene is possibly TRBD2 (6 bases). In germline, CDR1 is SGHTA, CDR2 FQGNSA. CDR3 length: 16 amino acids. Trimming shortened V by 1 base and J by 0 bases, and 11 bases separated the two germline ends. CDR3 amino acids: CASSLDGDSSTDTQYF. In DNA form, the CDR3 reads TGTGCCAGCAGCTTAGACGGGGACTCTAGCACAGATACGCAGTATTTT.

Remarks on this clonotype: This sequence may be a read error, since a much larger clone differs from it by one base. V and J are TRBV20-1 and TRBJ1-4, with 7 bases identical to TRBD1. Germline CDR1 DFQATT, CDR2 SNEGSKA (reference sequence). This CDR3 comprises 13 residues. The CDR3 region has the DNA TGCAGTGCTAGAAGAGGGGGCGGTGAAAGACTGTTTTTT. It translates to CSARRGGGERLFF.

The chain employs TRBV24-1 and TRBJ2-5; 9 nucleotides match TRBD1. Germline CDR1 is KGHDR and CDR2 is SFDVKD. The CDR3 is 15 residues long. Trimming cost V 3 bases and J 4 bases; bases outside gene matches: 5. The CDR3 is CATSDPTGGRETQYF. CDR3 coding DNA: TGTGCCACCAGTGATCCGACAGGGGGTCGAGAGACCCAGTACTTC.

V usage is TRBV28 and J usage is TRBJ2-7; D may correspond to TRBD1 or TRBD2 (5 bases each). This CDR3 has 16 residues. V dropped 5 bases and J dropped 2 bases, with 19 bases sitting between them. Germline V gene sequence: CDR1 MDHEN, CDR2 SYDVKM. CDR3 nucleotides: TGTGCCAGCAGTCCCCACGGGGCAGGGAAGGCCTACGAGCAGTACGTC. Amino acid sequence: CASSPHGAGKAYEQYV.

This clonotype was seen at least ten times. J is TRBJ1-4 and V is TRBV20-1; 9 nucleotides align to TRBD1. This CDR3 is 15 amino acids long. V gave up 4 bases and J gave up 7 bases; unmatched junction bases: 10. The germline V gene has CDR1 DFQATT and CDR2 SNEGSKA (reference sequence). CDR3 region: CSATPAGTGFEKLFF. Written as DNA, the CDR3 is TGCAGTGCTACCCCCGCCGGGACAGGGTTTGAAAAACTGTTTTTT.

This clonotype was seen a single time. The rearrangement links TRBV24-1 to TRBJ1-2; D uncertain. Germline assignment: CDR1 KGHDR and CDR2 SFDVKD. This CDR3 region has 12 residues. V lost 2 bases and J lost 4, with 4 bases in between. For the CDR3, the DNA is TGTGCCACCAGTGATTCGATCTATGGCTACACCTTC. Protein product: CATSDSIYGYTF.

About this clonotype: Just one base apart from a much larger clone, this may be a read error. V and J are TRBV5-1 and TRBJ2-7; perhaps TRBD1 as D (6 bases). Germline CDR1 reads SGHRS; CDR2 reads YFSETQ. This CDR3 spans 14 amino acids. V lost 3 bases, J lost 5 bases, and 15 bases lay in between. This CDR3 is CASSSTGSAHEQYV. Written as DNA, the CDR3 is TGCGCCAGCAGCTCAACAGGGTCTGCCCACGAGCAGTACGTC.

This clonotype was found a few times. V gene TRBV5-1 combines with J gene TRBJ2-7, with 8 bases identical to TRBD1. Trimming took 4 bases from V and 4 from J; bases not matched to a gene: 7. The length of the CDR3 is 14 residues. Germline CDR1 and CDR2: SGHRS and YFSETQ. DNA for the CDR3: TGCGCCAGCAGCGAGACAGGGGCAGCTTACGAGCAGTACTTC. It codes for CASSETGAAYEQYF.

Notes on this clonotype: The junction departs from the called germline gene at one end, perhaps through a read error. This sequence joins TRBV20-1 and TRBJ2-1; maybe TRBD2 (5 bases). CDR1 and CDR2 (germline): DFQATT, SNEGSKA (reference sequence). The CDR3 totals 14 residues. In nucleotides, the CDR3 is TGTAGTGCTAGCCACCAAATCCGGGGCAATGAGCAGTTCTTC. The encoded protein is CSASHQIRGNEQFF.

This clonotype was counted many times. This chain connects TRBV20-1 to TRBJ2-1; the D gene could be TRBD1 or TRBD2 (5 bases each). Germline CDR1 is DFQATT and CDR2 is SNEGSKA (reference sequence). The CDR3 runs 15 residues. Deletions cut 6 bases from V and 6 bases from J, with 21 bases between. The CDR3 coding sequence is TGCAGTGCCGTTTATCGAGGGACCCCAATCAATGAGCAGTTCTTC. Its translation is CSAVYRGTPINEQFF.

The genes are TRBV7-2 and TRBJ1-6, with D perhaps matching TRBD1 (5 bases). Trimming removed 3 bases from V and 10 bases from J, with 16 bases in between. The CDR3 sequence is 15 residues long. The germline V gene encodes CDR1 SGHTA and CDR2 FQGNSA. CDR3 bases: TGTGCCAGCAGCTTCCGGCAGGGCCAAGGCTCACCCCTCCACTTT. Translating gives CASSFRQGQGSPLHF.

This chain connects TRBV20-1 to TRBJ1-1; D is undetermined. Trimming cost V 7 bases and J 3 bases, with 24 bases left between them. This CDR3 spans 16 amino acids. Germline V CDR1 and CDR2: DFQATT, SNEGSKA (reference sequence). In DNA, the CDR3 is TGCAGTGTTGGGCCCGGGATTGATTTGGATGACACTGAAGCTTTCTTT. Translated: CSVGPGIDLDDTEAFF.

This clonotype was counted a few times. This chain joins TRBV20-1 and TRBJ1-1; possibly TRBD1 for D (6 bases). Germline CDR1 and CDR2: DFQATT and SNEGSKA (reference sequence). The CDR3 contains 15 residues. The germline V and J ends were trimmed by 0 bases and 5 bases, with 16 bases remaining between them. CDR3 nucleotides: TGCAGTGCTAGAGATCTTCGGGGGGCGGGTACTGAAGCTTTCTTT. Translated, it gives CSARDLRGAGTEAFF.

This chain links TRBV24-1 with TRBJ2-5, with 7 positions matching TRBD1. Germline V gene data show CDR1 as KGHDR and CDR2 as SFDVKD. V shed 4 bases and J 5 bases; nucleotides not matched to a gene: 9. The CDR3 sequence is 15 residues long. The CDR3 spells CATSEQGGYSETQYF. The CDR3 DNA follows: TGTGCCACCAGTGAGCAAGGGGGCTACTCGGAGACCCAGTACTTC.

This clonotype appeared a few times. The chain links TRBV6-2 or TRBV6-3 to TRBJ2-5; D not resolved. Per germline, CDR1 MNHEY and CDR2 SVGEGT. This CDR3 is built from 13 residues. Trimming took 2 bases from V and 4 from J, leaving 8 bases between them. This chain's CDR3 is CASSYVDRETQYF. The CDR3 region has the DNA TGTGCCAGCAGTTACGTGGACCGAGAGACCCAGTACTTC.

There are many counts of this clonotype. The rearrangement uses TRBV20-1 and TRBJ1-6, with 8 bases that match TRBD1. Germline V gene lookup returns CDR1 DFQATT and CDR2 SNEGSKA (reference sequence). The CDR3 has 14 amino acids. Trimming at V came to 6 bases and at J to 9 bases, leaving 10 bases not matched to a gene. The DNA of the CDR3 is TGCAGTGCCCAAACCGGGACAGGAGGTTCACCCCTCCACTTT. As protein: CSAQTGTGGSPLHF.

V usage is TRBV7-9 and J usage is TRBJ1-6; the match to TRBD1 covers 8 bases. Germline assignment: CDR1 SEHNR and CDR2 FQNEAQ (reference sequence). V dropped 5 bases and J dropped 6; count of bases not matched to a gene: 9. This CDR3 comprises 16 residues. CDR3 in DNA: TGTGCCAGCAGCCCGCTAGAACAGGGGGGTAATTCACCCCTCCACTTT. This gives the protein CASSPLEQGGNSPLHF. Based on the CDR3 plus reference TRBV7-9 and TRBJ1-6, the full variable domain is DTGVSQNPRHKITKRGQNVTFRCDPISEHNRLYWYRQTLGQGPEFLTYFQNEAQLEKSRLLSDRFSAERPKGSFSTLEIQRTEQGDSAMYLCASSPLEQGGNSPLHFGNGTRLTVT.